The present TCR beta chain was sequenced within a study of blood T cell repertoires in COVID-19. Study information: COVID-19 samples from acute and convalescent phases originated in the United States, Italy and Spain. T cells, B-cell-depleted T cells, or PBMCs provided the cDNA or gDNA that served as material.

This CDR3 spans 14 amino acids. V gave up 5 bases and J gave up 1 base, with 11 bases separating them. Germline V gene sequence: CDR1 LNHNV, CDR2 YYDKDF (reference sequence). In the source study's methods: Reference gene primer amplification in the assay estimated nucleated cell counts. The assay was immunoSEQ multiplex PCR, and TCRdb's table has in-frame clones only and misses some. V, J and clone size derive from that table, while D and trimming were established from the DNA sequence. There are some 400,000 clones in the sample; 90% occur only once, and 6% to 7.5% lies in the top ten. Sequencing used peripheral blood. This chain joins TRBV15 and TRBJ2-5; a weak D match, TRBD2 (6 bases). The source is a man between 18 and 29 years old with active or convalescent COVID-19. The CDR3 protein is CATSSRGLQETQYF. The DNA for the CDR3 is TGTGCCACCAGCTCGAGGGGACTCCAAGAGACCCAGTACTTC.